This T cell receptor beta chain originates from a study of blood T cells in healthy people across ages (dated by TCRdb to 2014 to 2015). Study-wide context: Template switching captured roughly one uniquely barcoded TCR beta cDNA molecule per two T cells in model experiments. Donors of different ages were randomly distributed across sequencing lanes to avoid experimental bias. Using deep sequencing normalized with unique cDNA molecular identifiers, the study measured how TCR beta repertoire diversity changes with age. Using the same blood draw, the study looked at two additional independent replicas of 1 million unique cDNA reads for two donors, one aged 18 to 29 and the other aged 80 or older. Donors were grouped into four age groups: young (average about 15 years), middle-aged (around 39), aged (approximately 67) and long-lived (about 90).

Details on this clonotype: The antigen it recognizes is unknown. A read error may be the cause here, since a much bigger clone is one base away.

V is cut back by 3 bases and J by 4 bases, with 13 bases in the junction unmatched. CDR1 and CDR2 were assigned from the germline V gene as WSHSY and SAAADI. CDR3 length: 17 amino acids, cysteine to phenylalanine. Left in the record is the CDR3 DNA by itself, 51 bases read in frame from the first base. The paper as a whole reports these results and caveats: Estimates of total diversity from one million sequenced T cells were regarded as lower bounds and underestimates. A strong correlation was found between observed TCR beta diversity and the percentage of naive T cells measured by flow cytometry. Donor CMV infection status was unknown, potentially confounding age-related changes in expanded clonotypes. The long-lived group showed more naive CD4+ T cells, fewer expanded clones and increased TCR diversity than the aged group, suggesting age selection. Conclusive comparison of naive and antigen-experienced compartments was prevented by the profiling of bulk unsorted PBMCs. Observed TCR beta diversity per million T cells fell roughly linearly with age, and a significant reduction was already apparent by age approximately 40.

Library construction relied on 5' RACE. Sequencing relied on an Illumina HiSeq 2500. A second roughly 6 to 12 cycle PCR used a sample-barcoded 5' primer and a J-beta primer mix. A unique molecular identifier was introduced onto each TCR beta cDNA molecule by a template-switch 5' adaptor carrying 12 random nucleotides. Each sample yielded at least 3 million CDR3-containing paired-end reads. All of the RNA was converted into first-strand cDNA using the Mint cDNA synthesis kit, with a TRBC-specific oligonucleotide serving as the primer. Following uracil-DNA glycosylase treatment, all cDNA underwent a first 18-cycle PCR with the universal primers M1SS and BC2_uni_R. Under the source paper's analysis protocol: Each sample was normalized by randomly selecting 1 million high-quality reads, each carrying a distinct molecular identifier. Instead of being binned into consensus sequences, reads that shared molecular identifiers were thrown out. MiTCR, set to a Q25 quality threshold and the strictest error-elimination algorithm, was used for CDR3 identification, clonotype clustering and error correction. A nonparametric unseen species model using Euler transformation provided a lower-bound estimate of total TCR beta diversity. The raw public reads went through TCRdb reprocessing: fastp at Q25, MiXCR clone calling, in-frame beta chains kept. CDR3 protein sequences are deduplicated, and each keeps its most common genes and DNA. Clone size and V and J calls follow TCRdb, not the original study. The sample table lists 1.5 million to 2 million distinct CDR3 sequences, roughly 27% of them with a count of one. The top ten constitute about 7.7% of the sample.

Donors were around 37 systemically healthy Caucasian individuals from Russia aged 6 to 90 years. Each donor gave ten milliliters of peripheral blood, collected into EDTA-treated Vacutainer tubes. Ficoll-Paque density-gradient centrifugation was used to isolate PBMCs, with at least 6 million obtained per sample. Total RNA, at least 6 micrograms per sample, was extracted from PBMCs with Trizol reagent. The percentages of naive CD45RAhigh/CD27high T cells were determined by flow cytometry on a PBMC aliquot from every donor. The source of this sequence is a woman younger than 45 in good health. The sequencing sample was made of blood. This sequence uses TRBV10-2 and TRBJ2-3, with 7 bases in between that match TRBD2. The CDR3 corresponds to CASSEGFFGGSPDTQYF. The nucleotide sequence is TGCGCCAGCAGTGAAGGATTTTTCGGCGGGAGCCCAGATACGCAGTATTTT.